A single sample gave rise to the 10 T cell receptor beta chains below, sequenced in a study of OX40 agonist ivuxolimab in advanced cancers. Produced via immunoSEQ multiplex PCR; TCRdb's table is partial and in-frame only. The data show tens of thousands of clones, approximately 83% seen once. This sample comprised CD4+ or CD8+ T cells sorted from blood, obtained in a trial of the OX40 agonist ivuxolimab. These receptors were obtained from an adult with an advanced solid tumor such as melanoma, head and neck, liver or kidney cancer.

With regard to this clone: Relative to the germline gene, one junction end is altered; a read error may explain this. The V gene is TRBV7-7, the J gene TRBJ2-1, with D possibly being TRBD1 (5 bases). The V gene's germline CDR1 is SSHAT and CDR2 FNYEAQ (reference sequence). This CDR3 contains 13 residues. The CDR3 sequence: CASSQMTVGEQFF. CDR3 nucleotide sequence: TGTGCTAGCAGCCAAATGACAGTAGGTGAGCAGTTCTTC.

This chain links TRBV2 with TRBJ1-1; weak D call: TRBD1 (5 bases). This CDR3 is 14 amino acids long. Germline values: CDR1 SNHLY, CDR2 FYNNEI. Trimming took off 3 bases at V and 3 bases at J, with 11 bases between the two ends. The CDR3 loop is CASSERGRDTEAFF. The CDR3 coding sequence is TGTGCCAGCAGTGAGAGGGGCCGGGACACTGAAGCTTTCTTT.

V is TRBV7-3 and J is TRBJ2-3; 7 bases are a match to TRBD2. Germline loops: CDR1 SGHTA, CDR2 FQGTGA. The CDR3 runs 17 residues. Unmatched junction bases numbered 7, after V lost 0 bases and J lost 1 base. CDR3 in DNA: TGTGCCAGCAGCTTAACTGGTGGCGGGGGTGGCACAGATACGCAGTATTTT. Amino acid sequence: CASSLTGGGGGTDTQYF.

The chain employs TRBV9 and TRBJ1-1; D is ambiguous. This CDR3 is built from 12 residues. Deletions cut 4 bases from V and 9 bases from J, with 13 bases between. Germline V gives CDR1 SGDLS, CDR2 YYNGEE. The CDR3 region is CASSPGPGKAFF. The CDR3 DNA reads TGTGCCAGCAGCCCCGGACCCGGGAAAGCTTTCTTT.

This sequence joins TRBV5-1 and TRBJ1-3, with unresolved D. The CDR3 is made up of 14 amino acids. Germline V gene lookup returns CDR1 SGHRS and CDR2 YFSETQ. The V gene lost 5 bases and the J gene lost 0 bases, with 9 bases spanning the gap. The CDR3 sequence is CASRLGSSGNTIYF. The CDR3 DNA sequence: TGCGCCAGCAGGCTGGGGAGCTCTGGAAACACCATATATTTT.

The chain recombines TRBV23-1 with TRBJ2-1, with 8 bases fitting TRBD1. TRBV23-1 is an ORF; its function is uncertain. There are 13 residues in the CDR3. Unmatched junction bases numbered 9, after V lost 3 bases and J lost 14 bases. The CDR3 loop is CASSHRYGQGEFF. The DNA for the CDR3 is TGCGCCAGCAGTCACAGATATGGACAGGGTGAGTTCTTC.

The chain is built from TRBV28 and TRBJ1-6, with a possible D match to TRBD1 (6 bases). Germline loops: CDR1 MDHEN, CDR2 SYDVKM. The CDR3 contains 14 residues. V lost 5 bases and J 8 bases, leaving 13 bases between the germline ends. CDR3 sequence: CASSPHRADSPLHF. The DNA of the CDR3 is TGTGCCAGCAGTCCCCACAGGGCCGATTCACCCCTCCACTTT.

The V and J genes are TRBV5-1 and TRBJ2-7; no definite D call. From germline, CDR1 is SGHRS and CDR2 YFSETQ. The length of the CDR3 is 15 residues. V lost 2 bases to trimming and J lost 0 bases, with 12 bases between them. The CDR3 region has the DNA TGCGCCAGCAGCTTTCAAGGTCCCTCCTCCTACGAGCAGTACTTC. Translation: CASSFQGPSSYEQYF.

The chain uses TRBV21-1 and TRBJ2-5; TRBD1, the table's D call, was not compared with the DNA. TRBV21-1 is annotated as a pseudogene. The CDR3 consists of 14 residues. CDR3 bases: TGTGCCAGCAGCAAAGGGGGGACACAAGAGACCCAGTACTTC. The encoded protein is CASSKGGTQETQYF.

The V gene is TRBV6-1, the J gene TRBJ2-1; no clear D. V was pared by 4 bases and J by 7 bases, with 11 bases between. This CDR3 spans 13 amino acids. The germline V gene encodes CDR1 MNHNS and CDR2 SASEGT. The CDR3 loop is CASSGTVWNEQFF. The CDR3 bases are TGTGCCAGCAGTGGGACGGTATGGAATGAGCAGTTCTTC.